A single sample gave rise to the 29 T cell receptor beta chains below, sequenced in a study of T cells in Graves' hyperthyroidism and ophthalmopathy. RNA transcripts provided the source from which TCR beta CDR3 regions were amplified. First-round RT-PCR with HTBI primers amplified the TCR CDR3 region. TCRdb redid the calling of the multiplex PCR reads with MiXCR, one entry per CDR3 protein. The sample shows about 610,000 distinct CDR3 sequences, approximately 15% of them seen only once. The sequenced sample consisted of blood. The receptors were gathered from a woman aged 40 to 55 with Graves' ophthalmopathy.

The rearrangement uses TRBV7-2 and TRBJ2-6, with D unresolved. The CDR3 is made up of 14 amino acids. V lost 8 bases and J 0 bases, leaving 8 bases between the germline ends. Looked up from germline, CDR1 is SGHTA and CDR2 is FQGNSA. DNA for the CDR3: TGTGCCAGCTCCATTCGCTCTGGGGCCAACGTCCTGACTTTC. This encodes CASSIRSGANVLTF.

In this sample, this clonotype turned up many times. The chain recombines TRBV6-6 with TRBJ2-5; the match to TRBD1 covers 8 bases. The V segment lost 2 bases and the J segment 5 bases; nucleotides outside the gene matches: 4. This CDR3 region has 14 residues. Germline CDR1 reads MNHNY; CDR2 reads SVGAGI (reference sequence). CDR3 protein: CASSYGQGWETQYF. The CDR3, as DNA: TGTGCCAGCAGTTACGGACAGGGTTGGGAGACCCAGTACTTC.

This clonotype has a count of ten or more. This chain uses TRBV11-1 with TRBJ2-3; 12 positions match TRBD2. With 3 bases clipped from V and 6 bases from J, the junction kept 7 bases outside the gene matches. Germline loops: CDR1 SGHAT, CDR2 FQDESV (reference sequence). The CDR3 length is 16 residues. The CDR3 coding sequence is TGTGCCAGCAGCTTGGGGACTAGCGGGTACGGGGATACGCAGTATTTT. Protein: CASSLGTSGYGDTQYF.

This clonotype appeared many times. The CDR3 nucleotides are TGTGCCAGCAGCCGCGGACTAGCGGGGACCAGACATACGCAGTATTTT. Protein sequence: CASSRGLAGTRHTQYF. This chain connects TRBV3-1 to TRBJ2-3; 12 bases line up with TRBD2. J lost 7 bases, V lost 4 bases, and 9 bases had no gene match. The CDR3 sequence is 16 residues long. The germline gives CDR1 LGHDT, CDR2 YNNKEL (reference sequence).

In this sample, this clonotype turned up many times. The chain employs TRBV7-2 and TRBJ1-5; 7 bases line up with TRBD1. J lost 5 bases, V lost 1 base, and 5 bases had no gene match. The length of the CDR3 is 15 residues. CDR1 is SGHTA, CDR2 FQGNSA, per germline. Written as DNA, the CDR3 is TGTGCCAGCAGCTTAGGGGGACAGCCCTATCAGCCCCAGCATTTT. It codes for CASSLGGQPYQPQHF.

This clonotype was observed many times. CDR3 coding DNA: TGTGCCAGCAGTTTCCTTGAAGGGGGCGTTGAGCAGTTCTTC. Translation: CASSFLEGGVEQFF. The V call is TRBV28, the J call TRBJ2-1; 7 nucleotides align to TRBD1. V was clipped by 3 bases and J by 9 bases; unmatched bases: 8. Germline V lookup: CDR1 MDHEN, CDR2 SYDVKM. The CDR3 has 14 residues.

This clonotype was counted many times. The genes are TRBV6-1 and TRBJ2-7; D is perhaps TRBD1 (6 bases). V lost 5 bases, J lost 0 bases, and 17 bases lay in between. Germline lookup yields CDR1 MNHNS and CDR2 SASEGT. The CDR3 sequence is 16 residues long. CDR3 region: CASSPRTQGYSYEQYF. The DNA of the CDR3 is TGTGCCAGCAGTCCTCGAACCCAGGGGTACTCCTACGAGCAGTACTTC.

The rearrangement links TRBV10-3 to TRBJ2-6, with 8 bases aligning to TRBD2. J gave up 4 bases and V 4 bases, and 0 bases lay outside the gene matches. The germline V gene encodes CDR1 ENHRY and CDR2 SYGVKD. The CDR3 runs to 14 residues. The CDR3 DNA reads as TGTGCCATCAGTGGACTAGCGGGGGCCAACGTCCTGACTTTC. Encoded protein: CAISGLAGANVLTF.

V is TRBV6-1 and J is TRBJ2-7; TRBD2 matches at 7 bases. This CDR3 region has 16 residues. J was trimmed by 0 bases and V by 6 bases; bases with no gene match: 11. Looked up from germline, CDR1 is MNHNS and CDR2 is SASEGT. CDR3 in amino acids: CASSRGGRGTSYEQYF. Written as DNA, the CDR3 is TGTGCCAGCAGCCGCGGCGGGCGGGGGACCTCCTACGAGCAGTACTTC.

About this clonotype itself: The final CDR3 position lacks the conserved phenylalanine or tryptophan, pointing to a likely read error. This chain joins TRBV3-1 and TRBJ2-7, with unresolved D. The CDR3 covers 15 residues. Trimming took 1 base from V and 1 from J, leaving 11 bases between them. Germline CDR1 LGHDT, CDR2 YNNKEL (reference sequence). Here the CDR3 reads CASSQGQARSYEQYL. The CDR3 coding sequence is TGTGCCAGCAGCCAAGGCCAGGCCCGATCCTACGAGCAGTACCTC.

This clonotype has just a few counts. This chain connects TRBV5-1 to TRBJ2-1, with D hard to call. Germline assignment: CDR1 SGHRS and CDR2 YFSETQ. The CDR3 loop spans 17 amino acids. V gave up 0 bases and J gave up 2 bases, with 15 bases separating them. The CDR3 DNA is TGCGCCAGCAGCTTGGGGCCTCAGGTAACCCCCTACAATGAGCAGTTCTTC. This translates into CASSLGPQVTPYNEQFF.

The genes are TRBV20-1 and TRBJ1-5; D remains unclear. CDR3 size: 12 residues. CDR1 is DFQATT and CDR2 is SNEGSKA in the germline V gene (reference sequence). Trimming shortened V by 0 bases and J by 1 base, and 1 base separated the two germline ends. The CDR3 sequence is CSARESNQPQHF. The CDR3 DNA is TGCAGTGCTAGAGAAAGCAATCAGCCCCAGCATTTT.

CDR3 bases: TGTGCCAGCAGTTTGGGACTTTTTTACGAGCAGTACTTC. Protein: CASSLGLFYEQYF. The chain has TRBV12-3 or TRBV12-4 and TRBJ2-7; D perhaps matches TRBD2 (6 bases). This CDR3 is 13 amino acids long. V was shortened by 3 bases and J by 4 bases, with 10 bases between the two germline ends.

This chain links TRBV5-1 with TRBJ2-5, with 11 positions matching TRBD2. Trimming at V came to 0 bases and at J to 4 bases, leaving 17 bases not matched to a gene. CDR1 is SGHRS, CDR2 YFSETQ, per germline. The CDR3 extends over 20 amino acids. As DNA, the CDR3 is TGCGCCAGCAGCTTGGCACAGGGACTAGCGGCTCCGTCCCATCGAGAGACCCAGTACTTC. Amino acids: CASSLAQGLAAPSHRETQYF.

The rearrangement joins TRBV5-6 to TRBJ1-5; perhaps TRBD1 as D (5 bases). This CDR3 is built from 16 residues. V lost 6 bases and J 1 base, leaving 17 bases between the germline ends. The germline CDR1 and CDR2 sequences are SGHDT and YYEEEE. CDR3 nucleotide sequence: TGTGCCAGCACCCGGGGCGGGGATACGAGCAATCAGCCCCAGCATTTT. It translates to CASTRGGDTSNQPQHF.

Ten or more counts support this clonotype. This chain uses TRBV18 with TRBJ2-7, with TRBD2 matching 9 bases. CDR3 length equals 14 residues. The V gene end was trimmed by 5 bases and the J gene end by 2 bases; junction bases not matched to a gene: 4. CDR1 KGHSH and CDR2 LQKENI come from the germline V gene. Here the CDR3 reads CASSASGRPYEQYF. Here the CDR3 DNA reads TGTGCCAGCTCAGCGAGCGGGAGGCCCTACGAGCAGTACTTC.

This clonotype was picked up a small number of times. The chain employs TRBV20-1 and TRBJ2-5; 9 bases agree with TRBD2. V shed 5 bases, J shed 2 bases, and the junction held 6 bases outside the gene matches. CDR1 and CDR2 (germline): DFQATT, SNEGSKA (reference sequence). The CDR3 runs to 14 residues. The chain's CDR3 is CSAGAGGIQETQYF. CDR3 sequence (DNA): TGCAGTGCTGGAGCGGGGGGTATACAAGAGACCCAGTACTTC.

This clonotype was picked up many times. The rearrangement uses TRBV27 and TRBJ1-5; D not resolved. CDR1 MNHEY and CDR2 SMNVEV come from the germline V gene (reference sequence). Trimming took off 6 bases at V and 6 bases at J, with 12 bases between the two ends. The CDR3 totals 13 residues. CDR3 coding DNA: TGTGCCAGCAGCCTTGAATTCTCTCAGCCCCAGCATTTT. Encoded protein: CASSLEFSQPQHF.

The gene calls are TRBV4-1 and TRBJ2-7; TRBD1 is a possible D gene (5 bases). V lost 4 bases to trimming and J lost 5 bases, with 15 bases between them. Germline V lookup: CDR1 MGHRA, CDR2 YSYEKL. This CDR3 is built from 14 residues. In nucleotides, the CDR3 is TGCGCCAGCAGCCGGACAAACTTTTGGGACGAGCAGTACTTC. The encoded protein is CASSRTNFWDEQYF.

To note about this clonotype: This may be a read error: a much more frequent sequence differs by one nucleotide. V and J are TRBV2 and TRBJ1-1; tentative D call: TRBD1 (6 bases). This CDR3 contains 15 residues. The germline V gene has CDR1 SNHLY and CDR2 FYNNEI. CDR3 sequence: CASSVRQAMNTEAYF. The DNA for the CDR3 is TGTGCCAGCAGCGTACGACAGGCCATGAACACTGAAGCTTACTTT. Supplemented by reference TRBV2 and TRBJ1-1, the full variable domain reads EPEVTQTPSHQVTQMGQEVILRCVPISNHLYFYWYRQILGQKVEFLVSFYNNEISEKSEIFDDQFSVERPDGSNFTLKIRSTKLEDSAMYFCASSVRQAMNTEAYFGQGTRLTVV.

The V gene is TRBV11-2, the J gene TRBJ2-7, with D perhaps matching TRBD2 (6 bases). The germline gives CDR1 SGHAT, CDR2 FQNNGV. V lost 2 bases to trimming and J lost 6 bases, with 17 bases between them. The CDR3 runs 15 residues. The CDR3 bases are TGTGCCAGCAGCTTATGGGAAGCGGGTTTCCTCGAGCAGTACTTC. It is translated as CASSLWEAGFLEQYF.

This sequence joins TRBV5-1 and TRBJ2-1; 10 bases map to TRBD2. This CDR3 comprises 15 residues. In germline, CDR1 is SGHRS, CDR2 YFSETQ. V shed 4 bases, J shed 5 bases, and the junction held 6 bases outside the gene matches. The CDR3 loop is CASSQTSGLDNEQFF. CDR3 sequence (DNA): TGCGCCAGCAGCCAGACTAGCGGGTTAGACAATGAGCAGTTCTTC.

There are a few counts of this clonotype. This chain links TRBV10-3 with TRBJ1-1; D is unclear. The CDR3 is made up of 13 amino acids. Between the trimmed V and J ends, which lost 7 bases and 0 bases, there was a span of 9 bases. Germline assignment: CDR1 ENHRY and CDR2 SYGVKD. The DNA of the CDR3 is TGTGCCATCACTCCCGGACTGAACACTGAAGCTTTCTTT. Its protein product is CAITPGLNTEAFF.

This clonotype has more than one count but fewer than ten. The chain joins TRBV6-1 to TRBJ2-7; 9 nucleotides match TRBD1. The CDR3 consists of 15 residues. The germline CDR1 and CDR2 sequences are MNHNS and SASEGT. J was trimmed by 2 bases and V by 6 bases; bases with no gene match: 8. The CDR3 DNA reads TGTGCCAGCAGATTGCGGGGGACAGGGCCCTACGAGCAGTACTTC. Translation: CASRLRGTGPYEQYF.

The rearrangement uses TRBV10-3 and TRBJ2-2; a possible D gene is TRBD2 (5 bases). The CDR3 has 13 amino acids. Trimming removed 11 bases from V and 6 bases from J, with 16 bases in between. CDR1 is ENHRY and CDR2 is SYGVKD in the germline V gene. The CDR3 DNA reads as TGTGCCCTTCGGGAACGTCCGGCCGGGGAGCTGTTTTTT. As protein: CALRERPAGELFF.

In this sample, this clonotype turned up a few times. J is TRBJ2-3 and V is TRBV9, with 7 bases aligning to TRBD2. Trimming cost V 0 bases and J 1 base; bases outside gene matches: 5. The germline V gene encodes CDR1 SGDLS and CDR2 YYNGEE. The CDR3 is 16 amino acids. For the CDR3, the DNA is TGTGCCAGCAGCGTAGGAGGGAGGGGCGGCACAGATACGCAGTATTTT. It specifies CASSVGGRGGTDTQYF.

This chain links TRBV6-2 or TRBV6-3 with TRBJ1-3; a possible D gene is TRBD1 (6 bases). CDR1 and CDR2 (germline): MNHEY, SVGEGT. The V gene lost 5 bases and the J gene lost 0 bases, with 14 bases spanning the gap. The CDR3 is 16 amino acids. The CDR3 bases are TGTGCCAGCAGTGTCCCTGGACAGAGCTCTGGAAACACCATATATTTT. It codes for CASSVPGQSSGNTIYF.

J is TRBJ2-1 and V is TRBV28, with D perhaps given as TRBD1 or TRBD2 (5 bases each). Germline V gives CDR1 MDHEN, CDR2 SYDVKM. This CDR3 is built from 14 residues. V lost 1 base and J 9 bases, leaving 13 bases between the germline ends. CDR3 bases: TGTGCCAGCAGTTTATCCGGGACCAGCAGTGAGCAGTTCTTC. This gives the protein CASSLSGTSSEQFF.

Here the CDR3 DNA reads TGTGCCAGCACCTGGGGGAGGAACTATGGCTACACCTTC. Translating it yields CASTWGRNYGYTF. J is TRBJ1-2 and V is TRBV5-6, with D perhaps TRBD1 (5 bases). The CDR3 has 13 amino acids. V lost 6 bases to trimming and J lost 2 bases, with 11 bases between them. The germline CDR1 and CDR2 sequences are SGHDT and YYEEEE.